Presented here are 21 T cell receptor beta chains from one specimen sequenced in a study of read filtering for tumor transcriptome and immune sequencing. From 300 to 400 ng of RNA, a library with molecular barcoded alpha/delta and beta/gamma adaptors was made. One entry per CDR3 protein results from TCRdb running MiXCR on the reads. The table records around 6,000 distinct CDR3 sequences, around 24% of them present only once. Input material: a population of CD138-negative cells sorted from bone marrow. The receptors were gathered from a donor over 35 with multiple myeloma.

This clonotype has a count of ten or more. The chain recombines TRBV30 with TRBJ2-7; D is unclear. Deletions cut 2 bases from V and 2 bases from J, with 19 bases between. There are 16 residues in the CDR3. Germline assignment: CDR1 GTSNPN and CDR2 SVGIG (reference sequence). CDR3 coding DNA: TGTGCCTGGAGTCCAATTCCCCAGTCCGTTGCCTACGAGCAGTACTTC. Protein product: CAWSPIPQSVAYEQYF.

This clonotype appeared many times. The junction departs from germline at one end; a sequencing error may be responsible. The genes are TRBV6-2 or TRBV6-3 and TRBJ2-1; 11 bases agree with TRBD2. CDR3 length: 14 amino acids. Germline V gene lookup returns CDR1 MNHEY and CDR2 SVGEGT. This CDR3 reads CASSLGTSGIEQLF. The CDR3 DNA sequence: TGTGCCAGCAGTCTCGGGACTAGCGGCATTGAGCAGCTCTTC.

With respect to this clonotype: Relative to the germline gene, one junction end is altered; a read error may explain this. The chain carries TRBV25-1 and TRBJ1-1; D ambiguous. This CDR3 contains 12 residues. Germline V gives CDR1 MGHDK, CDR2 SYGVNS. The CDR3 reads CASCLVNTVAFF. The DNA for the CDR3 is TGTGCCAGCTGTCTAGTGAACACTGTAGCTTTCTTT.

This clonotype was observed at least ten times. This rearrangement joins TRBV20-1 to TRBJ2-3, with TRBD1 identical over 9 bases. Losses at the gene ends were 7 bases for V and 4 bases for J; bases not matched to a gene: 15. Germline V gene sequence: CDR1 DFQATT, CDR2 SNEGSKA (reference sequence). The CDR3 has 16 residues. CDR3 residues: CSVRQGEWGRADTQYF. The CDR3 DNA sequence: TGCAGTGTCCGACAGGGGGAATGGGGCAGGGCAGATACGCAGTATTTT.

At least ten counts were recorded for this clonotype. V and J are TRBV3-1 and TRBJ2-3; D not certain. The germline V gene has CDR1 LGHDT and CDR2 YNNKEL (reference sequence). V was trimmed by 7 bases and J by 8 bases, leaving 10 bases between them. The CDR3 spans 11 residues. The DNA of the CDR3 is TGTGCCAGCACCCTGTCGGGTACGCAGTATTTT. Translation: CASTLSGTQYF.

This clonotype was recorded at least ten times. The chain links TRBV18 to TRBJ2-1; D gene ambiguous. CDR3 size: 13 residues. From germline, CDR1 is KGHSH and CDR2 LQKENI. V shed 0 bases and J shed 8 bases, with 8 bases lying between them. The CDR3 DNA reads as TGTGCCAGCTCACCACCTAGCATAGATGAGCAGTTCTTC. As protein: CASSPPSIDEQFF.

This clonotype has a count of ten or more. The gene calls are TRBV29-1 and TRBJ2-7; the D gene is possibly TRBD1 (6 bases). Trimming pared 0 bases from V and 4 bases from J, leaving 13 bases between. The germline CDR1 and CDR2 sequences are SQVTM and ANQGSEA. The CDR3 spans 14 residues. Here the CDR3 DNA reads TGCAGCGTTGAAGATAGAGGCAGGGGTTACGAGCAGTACTTC. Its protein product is CSVEDRGRGYEQYF.

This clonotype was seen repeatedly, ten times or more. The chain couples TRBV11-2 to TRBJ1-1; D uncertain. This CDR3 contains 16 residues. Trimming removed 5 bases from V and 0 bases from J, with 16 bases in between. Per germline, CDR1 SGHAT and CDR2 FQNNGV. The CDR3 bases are TGTGCCAGCAGCCCCCCTTGGGGTCTCATGAACACTGAAGCTTTCTTT. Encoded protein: CASSPPWGLMNTEAFF.

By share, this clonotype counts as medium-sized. This CDR3 is CASSWTDNEQFF. In nucleotides, the CDR3 is TGTGCCAGCAGCTGGACAGACAATGAGCAGTTCTTC. The rearrangement uses TRBV7-9 and TRBJ2-1; a weak D match, TRBD1 (6 bases). From germline, CDR1 is SEHNR and CDR2 FQNEAQ (reference sequence). The CDR3 consists of 12 residues. V gave up 4 bases and J gave up 5 bases, with 6 bases separating them.

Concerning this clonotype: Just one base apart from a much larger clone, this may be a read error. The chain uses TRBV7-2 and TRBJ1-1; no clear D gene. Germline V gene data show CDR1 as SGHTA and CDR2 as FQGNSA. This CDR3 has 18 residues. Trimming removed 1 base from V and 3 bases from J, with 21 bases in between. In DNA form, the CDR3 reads TGTGCCAGCAGCTTAGAGGTATGGGTCAATATGGAGGACACTGAAGCTTTCTTT. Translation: CASSLEVWVNMEDTEAFF.

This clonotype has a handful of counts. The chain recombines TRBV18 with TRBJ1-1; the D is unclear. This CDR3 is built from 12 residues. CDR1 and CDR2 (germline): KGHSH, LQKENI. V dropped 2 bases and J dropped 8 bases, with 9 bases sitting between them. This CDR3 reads CASSPGGSEAFF. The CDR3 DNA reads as TGTGCCAGCTCACCAGGTGGGTCAGAAGCTTTCTTT.

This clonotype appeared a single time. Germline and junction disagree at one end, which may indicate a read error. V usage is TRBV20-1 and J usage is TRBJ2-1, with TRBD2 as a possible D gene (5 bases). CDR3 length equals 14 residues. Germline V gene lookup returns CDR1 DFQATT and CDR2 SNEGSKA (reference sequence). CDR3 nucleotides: TGCAGTGCTAGATCGACTACCGGTTACAATGAGCAGTCCTTC. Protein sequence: CSARSTTGYNEQSF.

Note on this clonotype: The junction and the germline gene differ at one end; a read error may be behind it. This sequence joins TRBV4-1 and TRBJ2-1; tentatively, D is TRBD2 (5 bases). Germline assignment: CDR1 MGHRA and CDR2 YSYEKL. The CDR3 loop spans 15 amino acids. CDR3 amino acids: CASSQDVGLASELFF. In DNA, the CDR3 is TGCGCCAGCAGCCAAGATGTAGGACTGGCGTCTGAGCTGTTCTTC.

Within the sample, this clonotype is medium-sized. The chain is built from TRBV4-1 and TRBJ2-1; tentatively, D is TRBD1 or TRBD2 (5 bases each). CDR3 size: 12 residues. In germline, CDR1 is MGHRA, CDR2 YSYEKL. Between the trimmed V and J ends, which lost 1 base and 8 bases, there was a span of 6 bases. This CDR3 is CASSQGGYEQFF. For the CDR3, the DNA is TGCGCCAGCAGCCAAGGGGGGTATGAGCAGTTCTTC.

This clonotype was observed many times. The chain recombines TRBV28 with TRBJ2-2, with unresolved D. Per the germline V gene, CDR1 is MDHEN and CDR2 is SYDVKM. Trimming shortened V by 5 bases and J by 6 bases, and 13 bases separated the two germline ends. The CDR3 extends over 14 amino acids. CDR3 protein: CASSLKVIPGELFF. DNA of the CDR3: TGTGCCAGCAGTCTAAAGGTTATTCCCGGGGAGCTGTTTTTT. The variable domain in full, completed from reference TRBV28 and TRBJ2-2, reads DVKVTQSSRYLVKRTGEKVFLECVQDMDHENMFWYRQDPGLGLRLIYFSYDVKMKEKGDIPEGYSVSREKKERFSLILESASTNQTSMYLCASSLKVIPGELFFGEGSRLTVL.

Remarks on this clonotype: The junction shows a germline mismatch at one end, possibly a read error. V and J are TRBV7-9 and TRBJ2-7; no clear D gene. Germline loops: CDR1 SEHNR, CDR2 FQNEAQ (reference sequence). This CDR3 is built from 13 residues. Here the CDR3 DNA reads TGTGCCAGCGTTAGAGACCTGGCGTCCGAGCAGTGCTTC. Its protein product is CASVRDLASEQCF.

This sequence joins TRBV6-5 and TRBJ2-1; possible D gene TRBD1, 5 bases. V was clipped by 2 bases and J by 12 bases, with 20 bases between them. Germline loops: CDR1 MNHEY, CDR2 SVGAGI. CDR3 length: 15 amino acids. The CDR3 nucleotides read TGTGCCAGCAGTTACGAAGACAGAGCATCGGGTGTGCAGTTCTTC. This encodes CASSYEDRASGVQFF.

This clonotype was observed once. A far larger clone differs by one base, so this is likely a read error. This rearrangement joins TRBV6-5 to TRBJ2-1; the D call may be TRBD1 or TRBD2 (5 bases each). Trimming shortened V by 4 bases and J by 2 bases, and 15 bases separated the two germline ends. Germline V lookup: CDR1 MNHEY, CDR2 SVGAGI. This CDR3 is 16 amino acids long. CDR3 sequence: CASSSVWGRPYNEQFF. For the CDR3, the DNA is TGTGCCAGCAGTTCCGTGTGGGGACGGCCCTACAATGAGCAGTTCTTC.

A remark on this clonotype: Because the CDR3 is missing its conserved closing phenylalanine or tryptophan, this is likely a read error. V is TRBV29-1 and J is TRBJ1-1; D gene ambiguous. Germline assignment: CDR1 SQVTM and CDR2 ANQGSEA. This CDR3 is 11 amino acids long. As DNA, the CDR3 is TGCAGCACCAGGCTGAACACCGAAGCTTTCTCT. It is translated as CSTRLNTEAFS.

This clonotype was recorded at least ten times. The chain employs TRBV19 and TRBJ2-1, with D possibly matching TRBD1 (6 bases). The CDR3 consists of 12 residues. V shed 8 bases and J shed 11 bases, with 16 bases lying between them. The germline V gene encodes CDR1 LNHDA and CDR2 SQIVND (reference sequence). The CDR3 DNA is TGTGCCAGTCTGGGACAACTGGGAAAGCAGTTCTTC. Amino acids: CASLGQLGKQFF.

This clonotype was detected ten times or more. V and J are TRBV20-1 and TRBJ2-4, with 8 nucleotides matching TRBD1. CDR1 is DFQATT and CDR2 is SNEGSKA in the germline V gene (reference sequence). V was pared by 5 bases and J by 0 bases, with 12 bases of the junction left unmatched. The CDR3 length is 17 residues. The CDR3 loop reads CSASLDREELAKNIQYF. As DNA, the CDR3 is TGCAGTGCTTCGTTGGACAGGGAAGAATTAGCCAAAAACATTCAGTACTTC.